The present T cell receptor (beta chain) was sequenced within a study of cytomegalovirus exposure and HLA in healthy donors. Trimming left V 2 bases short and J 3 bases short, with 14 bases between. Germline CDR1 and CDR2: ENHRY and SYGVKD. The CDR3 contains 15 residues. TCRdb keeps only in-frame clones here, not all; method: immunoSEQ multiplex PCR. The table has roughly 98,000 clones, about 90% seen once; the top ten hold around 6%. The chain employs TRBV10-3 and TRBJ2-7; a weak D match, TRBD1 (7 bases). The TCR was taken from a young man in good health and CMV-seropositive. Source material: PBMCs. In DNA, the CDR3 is TGTGCCATCAGTGAGACAGACAGGGAGGTCTACGAGCAGTACTTC. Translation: CAISETDREVYEQYF.